This T cell receptor (beta chain) stems from a study of cytomegalovirus exposure and HLA in healthy donors. The PCR contained 60 Vbeta and 13 Jbeta primers. Profiled with immunoSEQ multiplex PCR; TCRdb holds only in-frame clones, not every one. The sample lists more than 150,000 clones, 60% to 80% occurring once. This CDR3 is built from 17 residues. Per germline, CDR1 SGDLS and CDR2 YYNGEE. V lost 0 bases to trimming and J lost 1 base; unmatched junction nucleotides: 2. Material: PBMCs. This clonotype was obtained from a man in his forties or fifties in good health and CMV-seropositive. The gene calls are TRBV9 and TRBJ2-3, with 13 bases identical to TRBD2. DNA for the CDR3: TGTGCCAGCAGCGTAGTGGGGACTAGCGGGGGCACAGATACGCAGTATTTT. This gives the protein CASSVVGTSGGTDTQYF.